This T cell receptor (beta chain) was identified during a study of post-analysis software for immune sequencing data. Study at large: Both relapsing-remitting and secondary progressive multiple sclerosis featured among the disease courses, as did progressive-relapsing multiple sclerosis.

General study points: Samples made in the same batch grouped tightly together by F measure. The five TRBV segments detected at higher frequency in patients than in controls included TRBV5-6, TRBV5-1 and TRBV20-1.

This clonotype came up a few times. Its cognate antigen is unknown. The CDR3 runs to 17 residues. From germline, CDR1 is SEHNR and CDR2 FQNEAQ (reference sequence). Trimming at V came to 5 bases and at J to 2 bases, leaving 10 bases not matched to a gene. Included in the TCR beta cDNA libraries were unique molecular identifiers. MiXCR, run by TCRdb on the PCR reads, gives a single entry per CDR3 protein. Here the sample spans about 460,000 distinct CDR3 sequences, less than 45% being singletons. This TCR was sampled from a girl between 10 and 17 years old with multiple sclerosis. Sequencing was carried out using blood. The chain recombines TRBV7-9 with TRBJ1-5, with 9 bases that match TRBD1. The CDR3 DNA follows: TGTGCCAGCAGCACGTCCAACAGGGGGCGAGGCAATCAGCCCCAGCATTTT. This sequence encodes CASSTSNRGRGNQPQHF.